Shown below are 20 T cell receptor beta chains from a single sample sequenced in a study of shared clonotypes between healthy human individuals. Terminally differentiated effector memory CD45RA+ cells were left out of the naive CD8 fraction, which was CD45RO-negative and positively selected for CCR7. Profiling relied on immunoSEQ multiplex PCR, and the TCRdb table lists in-frame clones only, not all of them. The table includes roughly 1,800,000 clones, roughly 94% detected once. Sequencing was done on a sample of naive CD8+ T cells sorted from blood. The receptors come from a man aged 18 to 30 in good health.

The genes are TRBV18 and TRBJ1-3; 7 bases fit TRBD1. Germline assignment: CDR1 KGHSH and CDR2 LQKENI. This CDR3 comprises 18 residues. V shed 3 bases and J 4 bases; nucleotides not matched to a gene: 15. This chain's CDR3 is CASSPKDRVGEEGNTIYF. In nucleotides, the CDR3 is TGTGCCAGCTCACCCAAAGACAGGGTTGGCGAAGAAGGAAACACCATATATTTT.

A remark on this clone: The junction departs from the called germline gene at one end, perhaps through a read error. V and J are TRBV5-4 and TRBJ2-7, with no clear D. The germline gives CDR1 SGHNT, CDR2 YYREEE (reference sequence). The CDR3 is 13 amino acids. CDR3 sequence: CASSQAGSYEQYF. CDR3 sequence (DNA): TGCGCCAGCAGCCAAGCCGGGTCCTACGAGCAGTACTTC.

V is TRBV13 and J is TRBJ2-7, with TRBD2 matching 9 bases. Losses at the gene ends were 1 base for V and 3 bases for J; bases not matched to a gene: 13. Germline V gives CDR1 PRHDT, CDR2 FYEKMQ (reference sequence). The CDR3 is 18 amino acids. The CDR3 here is CASSLELYRTSVNYEQYF. The CDR3 bases are TGTGCCAGCAGCTTAGAGCTATACAGGACTAGCGTAAACTACGAGCAGTACTTC.

The rearrangement joins TRBV4-1 to TRBJ1-4; D remains unclear. Germline V CDR1 and CDR2: MGHRA, YSYEKL. CDR3 length: 16 amino acids. Trimming left V 4 bases short and J 0 bases short, with 12 bases between. The DNA for the CDR3 is TGCGCCAGCAGCCCTGTCGAGGGCGCAACTAATGAAAAACTGTTTTTT. Protein: CASSPVEGATNEKLFF.

Details on this clone: This same CDR3 is encoded by further DNA sequences in the sample. The V and J genes are TRBV6-1 and TRBJ2-7, with D hard to call. V lost 1 base and J 0 bases, leaving 4 bases between the germline ends. The CDR3 runs to 13 residues. Germline-derived CDR1 and CDR2 are MNHNS and SASEGT. Here the CDR3 DNA reads TGTGCCAGCAGTGAAGGGGTCTCCTACGAGCAGTACTTC. Its protein product is CASSEGVSYEQYF.

This sequence joins TRBV5-1 and TRBJ2-6; maybe TRBD1 (5 bases). V was pared by 0 bases and J by 0 bases, with 10 bases between. From germline, CDR1 is SGHRS and CDR2 YFSETQ. This CDR3 comprises 17 residues. The CDR3 region is CASSLVQARSGANVLTF. The CDR3 DNA sequence: TGCGCCAGCAGCTTGGTACAGGCCCGCTCTGGGGCCAACGTCCTGACTTTC.

About this clone itself: Different DNA sequences within this sample yield the same CDR3. This chain joins TRBV27 and TRBJ2-7; D is undetermined. V gave up 6 bases and J gave up 2 bases, with 14 bases separating them. CDR1 MNHEY and CDR2 SMNVEV come from the germline V gene (reference sequence). CDR3 size: 14 residues. The CDR3 DNA sequence: TGTGCCAGCAGCCCTTTAGGCGGCCCCTACGAGCAGTACTTC. Its protein is CASSPLGGPYEQYF.

With regard to this clone: Within the sample, other DNA sequences also encode this same CDR3. This chain joins TRBV19 and TRBJ2-3, with no clear D. Germline lookup yields CDR1 LNHDA and CDR2 SQIVND (reference sequence). CDR3 length equals 13 residues. Trimming removed 6 bases at V and 2 bases at J, with 9 bases between. CDR3 sequence reads: CASSTLSTDTQYF. DNA of the CDR3: TGTGCCAGTAGCACCCTTTCCACAGATACGCAGTATTTT. The whole variable domain, remainder taken from reference TRBV19 and TRBJ2-3, is DGGITQSPKYLFRKEGQNVTLSCEQNLNHDAMYWYRQDPGQGLRLIYYSQIVNDFQKGDIAEGYSVSREKKESFPLTVTSAQKNPTAFYLCASSTLSTDTQYFGPGTRLTVL.

V usage is TRBV19 and J usage is TRBJ2-7; a weak D match, TRBD2 (5 bases). V lost 3 bases to trimming and J lost 3 bases, with 12 bases between them. The CDR3 has 14 amino acids. Germline-derived CDR1 and CDR2 are LNHDA and SQIVND (reference sequence). CDR3 residues: CASSIGVGLYEQYF. CDR3 DNA sequence: TGTGCCAGTAGTATCGGGGTCGGGCTCTACGAGCAGTACTTC. Combining the CDR3 with reference TRBV19 and TRBJ2-7 gives the whole variable domain DGGITQSPKYLFRKEGQNVTLSCEQNLNHDAMYWYRQDPGQGLRLIYYSQIVNDFQKGDIAEGYSVSREKKESFPLTVTSAQKNPTAFYLCASSIGVGLYEQYFGPGTRLTVT.

The chain has TRBV5-6 and TRBJ2-7; D call uncertain. Germline assignment: CDR1 SGHDT and CDR2 YYEEEE. The CDR3 runs 11 residues. Trimming removed 6 bases at V and 0 bases at J, with 4 bases between. The CDR3 DNA reads TGTGCCAGCACCAACTCCTACGAGCAGTACTTC. Amino acids: CASTNSYEQYF.

The chain couples TRBV20-1 to TRBJ2-7, with D unclear. This CDR3 is 11 amino acids long. The germline V gene has CDR1 DFQATT and CDR2 SNEGSKA (reference sequence). V dropped 1 base and J dropped 5 bases, with 6 bases sitting between them. The CDR3 protein is CSARGHHEQYF. DNA for the CDR3: TGCAGTGCTAGAGGGCACCACGAGCAGTACTTC.

Written as DNA, the CDR3 is TGTGCCAGCAGCTTAGGACCCATCGAAGAGACCCAGTACTTC. Translating gives CASSLGPIEETQYF. The chain recombines TRBV7-8 with TRBJ2-5; D unresolved. CDR1 and CDR2 (germline): SGHVS, FQNEAQ. The CDR3 extends over 14 amino acids. Trimming took off 1 base at V and 3 bases at J, with 9 bases between the two ends. The variable domain in full, with the rest retrieved from reference TRBV7-8 and TRBJ2-5, is GAGVSQSPRYKVAKRGQDVALRCDPISGHVSLFWYQQALGQGPEFLTYFQNEAQLDKSGLPSDRFFAERPEGSVSTLKIQRTQQEDSAVYLCASSLGPIEETQYFGPGTRLLVL.

The rearrangement joins TRBV4-1 to TRBJ2-7; TRBD2 matches at 7 bases. V lost 8 bases, J lost 4 bases, and 8 bases stayed unmatched. The CDR3 length is 13 residues. Germline V gene sequence: CDR1 MGHRA, CDR2 YSYEKL. The CDR3 spells CASSRGESYEQYF. Written as DNA, the CDR3 is TGCGCCAGCTCCCGGGGGGAATCGTACGAGCAGTACTTC.

This clone occurred once. The chain links TRBV6-5 to TRBJ1-2; no reliable D call. V was shortened by 1 base and J by 4 bases, with 16 bases between the two germline ends. Germline-derived CDR1 and CDR2 are MNHEY and SVGAGI. The CDR3 sequence is 16 residues long. CDR3: CASSYYEGNLVYGYTF. The CDR3, as DNA: TGTGCCAGCAGTTACTACGAGGGAAACCTCGTCTATGGCTACACCTTC.

A note on this clone: The sample has other DNA sequences that encode this CDR3 too. The chain employs TRBV6-5 and TRBJ2-2; D perhaps matches TRBD1 (5 bases). Germline loops: CDR1 MNHEY, CDR2 SVGAGI. Trimming left V 0 bases short and J 6 bases short, with 8 bases between. This CDR3 has 14 residues. The CDR3 here is CASSYSGAPGELFF. For the CDR3, the DNA is TGTGCCAGCAGTTACTCAGGGGCCCCCGGGGAGCTGTTTTTT.

This chain uses TRBV4-3 with TRBJ2-3; 10 bases agree with TRBD2. Germline CDR1 is LGHNA and CDR2 is YSLEER. After removal of 0 bases from V and 0 bases from J, the junction contained 15 bases not matched to a gene. This CDR3 contains 21 residues. CDR3 coding DNA: TGCGCCAGCAGCCAAGATTGGTATGGGCTAGCGGGAGAGGCTAGCACAGATACGCAGTATTTT. As protein: CASSQDWYGLAGEASTDTQYF.

V and J are TRBV6-1 and TRBJ2-7; TRBD1 matches 9 bases. The J segment lost 5 bases and the V segment lost 6 bases, leaving 11 bases of the junction unmatched. CDR3 size: 15 residues. The germline V gene encodes CDR1 MNHNS and CDR2 SASEGT. The CDR3 loop is CASRAPTGGLHEQYF. CDR3 nucleotide sequence: TGTGCCAGCAGGGCCCCTACAGGGGGCCTTCACGAGCAGTACTTC.

This rearrangement joins TRBV5-6 to TRBJ2-7; D gene ambiguous. The CDR3 sequence is 14 residues long. Trimming stripped 2 bases from V and 2 bases from J, with 11 bases between. Germline-derived CDR1 and CDR2 are SGHDT and YYEEEE. CDR3 in amino acids: CASSLSVAPYEQYF. CDR3 in DNA: TGTGCCAGCAGCTTAAGCGTCGCGCCCTACGAGCAGTACTTC. Based on the CDR3 plus reference TRBV5-6 and TRBJ2-7, the full variable domain is DAGVTQSPTHLIKTRGQQVTLRCSPKSGHDTVSWYQQALGQGPQFIFQYYEEEERQRGNFPDRFSGHQFPNYSSELNVNALLLGDSALYLCASSLSVAPYEQYFGPGTRLTVT.

Turning to this clone: Other DNA sequences in this specimen translate into the identical CDR3. The chain is built from TRBV9 and TRBJ2-2; D call uncertain. Trimming removed 6 bases at V and 2 bases at J, with 2 bases between. Germline values: CDR1 SGDLS, CDR2 YYNGEE. CDR3 length: 11 amino acids. CDR3 loop: CASTNTGELFF. CDR3 nucleotides: TGTGCCAGCACCAACACCGGGGAGCTGTTTTTT.

The chain carries TRBV27 and TRBJ2-1; D tentatively reads TRBD1 or TRBD2 (6 bases each). Germline CDR1 is MNHEY and CDR2 is SMNVEV (reference sequence). The CDR3 consists of 15 residues. Trimming took off 6 bases at V and 2 bases at J, with 14 bases between the two ends. The CDR3, as DNA: TGTGCCAGCAGCCAAAGGGGGGAGCCCTACAATGAGCAGTTCTTC. Amino acid sequence: CASSQRGEPYNEQFF.